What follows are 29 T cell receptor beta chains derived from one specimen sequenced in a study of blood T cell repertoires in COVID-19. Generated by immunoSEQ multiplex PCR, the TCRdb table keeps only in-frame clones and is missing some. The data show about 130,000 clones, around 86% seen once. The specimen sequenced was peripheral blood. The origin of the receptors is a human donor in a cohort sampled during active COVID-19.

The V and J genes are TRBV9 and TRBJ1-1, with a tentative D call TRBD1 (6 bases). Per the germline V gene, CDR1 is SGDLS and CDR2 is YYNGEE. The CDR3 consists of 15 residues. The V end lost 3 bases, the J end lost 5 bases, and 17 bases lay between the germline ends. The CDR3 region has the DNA TGTGCCAGCAGCGCCGGAGGGGGGCGGGGGACTGAAGCTTTCTTT. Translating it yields CASSAGGGRGTEAFF.

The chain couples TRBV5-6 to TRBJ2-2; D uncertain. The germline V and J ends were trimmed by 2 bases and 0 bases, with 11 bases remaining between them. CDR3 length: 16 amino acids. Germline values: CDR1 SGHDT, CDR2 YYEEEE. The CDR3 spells CASSFRTTANTGELFF. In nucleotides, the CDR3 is TGTGCCAGCAGCTTTCGAACCACAGCGAACACCGGGGAGCTGTTTTTT.

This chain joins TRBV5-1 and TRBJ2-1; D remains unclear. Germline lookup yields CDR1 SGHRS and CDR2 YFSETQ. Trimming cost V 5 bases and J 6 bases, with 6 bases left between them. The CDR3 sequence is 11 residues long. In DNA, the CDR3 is TGCGCCAGCAGAACAAGCAATGAGCAGTTCTTC. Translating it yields CASRTSNEQFF.

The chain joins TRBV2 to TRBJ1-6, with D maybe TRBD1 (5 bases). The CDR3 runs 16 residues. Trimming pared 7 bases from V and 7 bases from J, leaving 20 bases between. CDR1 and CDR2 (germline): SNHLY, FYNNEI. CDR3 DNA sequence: TGTGCCAGCATACAGGTCTGGGCAGGCCAGAATTCACCCCTCCACTTT. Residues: CASIQVWAGQNSPLHF.

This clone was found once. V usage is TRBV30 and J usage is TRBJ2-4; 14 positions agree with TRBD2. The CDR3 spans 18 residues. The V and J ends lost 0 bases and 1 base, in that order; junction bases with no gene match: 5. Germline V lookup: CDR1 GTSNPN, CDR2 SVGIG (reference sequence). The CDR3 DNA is TGTGCCTGGAGTGTACGGGGACTAGCGGGAGTGGCCAAAAACATTCAGTACTTC. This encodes CAWSVRGLAGVAKNIQYF.

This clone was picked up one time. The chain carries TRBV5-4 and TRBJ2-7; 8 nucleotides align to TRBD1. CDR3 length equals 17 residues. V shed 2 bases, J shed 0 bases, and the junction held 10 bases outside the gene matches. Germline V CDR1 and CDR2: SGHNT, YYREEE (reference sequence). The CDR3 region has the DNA TGTGCCAGCAGCTTCCGGGCCGGGACAGGAAGCTCCTACGAGCAGTACTTC. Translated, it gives CASSFRAGTGSSYEQYF.

In DNA, the CDR3 is TGTGCCAGCAGCGTGGGACTAGCGGGCCAAGAGACCCAGTACTTC. Protein sequence: CASSVGLAGQETQYF. The chain recombines TRBV7-9 with TRBJ2-5; the match to TRBD2 covers 12 bases. With V trimmed by 5 bases and J by 1 base, 2 bases remained unmatched. The length of the CDR3 is 15 residues. The germline V gene has CDR1 SEHNR and CDR2 FQNEAQ (reference sequence).

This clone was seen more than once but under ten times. The CDR3 here is CASSLHDEQFF. The CDR3 DNA is TGCGCCAGCAGCTTGCATGATGAGCAGTTCTTC. V gene TRBV5-1 combines with J gene TRBJ2-1, with no clear D. The CDR3 runs to 11 residues. Germline CDR1 and CDR2: SGHRS and YFSETQ. The germline V and J ends were trimmed by 1 base and 8 bases, with 4 bases remaining between them.

The CDR3 spells CATKRQGRSGELFF. The CDR3 DNA reads as TGTGCCACCAAGCGACAGGGGAGGAGCGGGGAGCTGTTTTTT. This rearrangement joins TRBV19 to TRBJ2-2; 8 bases map to TRBD1. V trimming: 10 bases; J trimming: 7 bases; junction bases outside the gene matches: 11. This CDR3 spans 14 amino acids. The germline CDR1 and CDR2 sequences are LNHDA and SQIVND (reference sequence).

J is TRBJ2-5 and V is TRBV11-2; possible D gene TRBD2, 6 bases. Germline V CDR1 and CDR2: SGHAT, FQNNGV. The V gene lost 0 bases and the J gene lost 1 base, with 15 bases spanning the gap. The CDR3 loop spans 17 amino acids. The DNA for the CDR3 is TGTGCCAGCAGCTTAGATGTGACTAGACCGGGCCAAGAGACCCAGTACTTC. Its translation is CASSLDVTRPGQETQYF.

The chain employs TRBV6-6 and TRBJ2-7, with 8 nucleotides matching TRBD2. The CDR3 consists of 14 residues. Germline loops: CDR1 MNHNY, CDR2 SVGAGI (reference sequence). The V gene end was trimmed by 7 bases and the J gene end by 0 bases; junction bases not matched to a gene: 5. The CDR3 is CASMREDSSYEQYF. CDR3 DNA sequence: TGTGCCAGCATGCGGGAGGACAGCTCCTACGAGCAGTACTTC.

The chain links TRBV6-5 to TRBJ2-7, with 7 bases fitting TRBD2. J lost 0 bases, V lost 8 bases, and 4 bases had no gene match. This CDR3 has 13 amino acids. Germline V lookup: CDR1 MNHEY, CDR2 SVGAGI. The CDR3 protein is CASASGVSYEQYF. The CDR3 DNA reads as TGTGCCAGCGCCAGCGGGGTCTCCTACGAGCAGTACTTC.

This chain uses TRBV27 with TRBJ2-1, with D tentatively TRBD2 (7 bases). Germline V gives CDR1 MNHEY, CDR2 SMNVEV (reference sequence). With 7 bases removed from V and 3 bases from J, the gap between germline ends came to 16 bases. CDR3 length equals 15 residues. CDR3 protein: CASTRRGTIYNEQFF. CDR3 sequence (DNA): TGTGCCAGCACCCGGAGGGGGACTATCTACAATGAGCAGTTCTTC.

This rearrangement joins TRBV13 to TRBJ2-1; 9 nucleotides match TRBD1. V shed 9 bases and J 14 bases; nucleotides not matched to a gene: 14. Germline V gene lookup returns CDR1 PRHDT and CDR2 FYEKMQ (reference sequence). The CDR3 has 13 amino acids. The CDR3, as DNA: TGTGCCAGTAGCCCCTCTGGACAGGGGAATGAGTTCTTC. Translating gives CASSPSGQGNEFF. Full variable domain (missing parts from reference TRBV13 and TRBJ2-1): AAGVIQSPRHLIKEKRETATLKCYPIPRHDTVYWYQQGPGQDPQFLISFYEKMQSDKGSIPDRFSAQQFSDYHSELNMSSLELGDSALYFCASSPSGQGNEFFGPGTRLTVL.

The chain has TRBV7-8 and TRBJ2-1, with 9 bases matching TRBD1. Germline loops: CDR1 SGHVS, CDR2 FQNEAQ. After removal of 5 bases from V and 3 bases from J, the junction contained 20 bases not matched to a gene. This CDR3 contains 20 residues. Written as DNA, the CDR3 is TGTGCCAGCAGCGGGCGGTGGGAACAGGGGGCCTCATTGTTCTACAATGAGCAGTTCTTC. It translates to CASSGRWEQGASLFYNEQFF.

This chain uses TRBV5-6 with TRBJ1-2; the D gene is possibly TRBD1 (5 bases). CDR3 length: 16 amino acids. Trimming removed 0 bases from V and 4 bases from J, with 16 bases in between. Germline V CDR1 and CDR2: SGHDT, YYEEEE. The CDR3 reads CASSLDVGRVVYGYTF. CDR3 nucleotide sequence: TGTGCCAGCAGCTTGGATGTTGGCAGGGTGGTCTATGGCTACACCTTC.

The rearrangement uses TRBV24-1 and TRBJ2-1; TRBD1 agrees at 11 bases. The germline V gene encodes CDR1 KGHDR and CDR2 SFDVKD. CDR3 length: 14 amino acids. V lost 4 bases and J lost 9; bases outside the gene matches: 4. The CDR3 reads CATSESGTGGEQFF. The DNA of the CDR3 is TGTGCCACCAGTGAATCCGGGACAGGGGGTGAGCAGTTCTTC.

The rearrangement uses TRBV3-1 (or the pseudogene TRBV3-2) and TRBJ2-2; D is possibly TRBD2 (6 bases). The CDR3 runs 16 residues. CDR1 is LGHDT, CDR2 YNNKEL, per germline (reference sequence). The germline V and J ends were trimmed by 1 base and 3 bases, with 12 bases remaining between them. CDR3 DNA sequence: TGTGCCAGCAGCCAAGCAGAGGTAGCGGACACCGGGGAGCTGTTTTTT. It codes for CASSQAEVADTGELFF.

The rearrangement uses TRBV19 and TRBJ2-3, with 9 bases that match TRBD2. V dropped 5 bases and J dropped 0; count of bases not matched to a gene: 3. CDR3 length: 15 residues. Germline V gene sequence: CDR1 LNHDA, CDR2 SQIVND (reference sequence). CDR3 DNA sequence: TGTGCCAGTAGTCGACTAGCGGTTAGCACAGATACGCAGTATTTT. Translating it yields CASSRLAVSTDTQYF.

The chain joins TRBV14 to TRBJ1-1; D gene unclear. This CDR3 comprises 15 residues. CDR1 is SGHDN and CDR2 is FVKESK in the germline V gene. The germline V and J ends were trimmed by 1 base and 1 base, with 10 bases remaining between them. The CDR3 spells CASSQGSAGNTEAFF. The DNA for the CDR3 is TGTGCCAGCAGCCAAGGCTCGGCAGGGAACACTGAAGCTTTCTTT. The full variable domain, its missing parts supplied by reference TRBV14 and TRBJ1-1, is EAGVTQFPSHSVIEKGQTVTLRCDPISGHDNLYWYRRVMGKEIKFLLHFVKESKQDESGMPNNRFLAERTGGTYSTLKVQPAELEDSGVYFCASSQGSAGNTEAFFGQGTRLTVV.

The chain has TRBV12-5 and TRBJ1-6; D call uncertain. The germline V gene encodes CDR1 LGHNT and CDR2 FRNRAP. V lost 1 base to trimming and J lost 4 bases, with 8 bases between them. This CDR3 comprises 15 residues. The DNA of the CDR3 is TGTGCTAGTGGTTTGGATCGCCAGTATAATTCACCCCTCCACTTT. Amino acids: CASGLDRQYNSPLHF.

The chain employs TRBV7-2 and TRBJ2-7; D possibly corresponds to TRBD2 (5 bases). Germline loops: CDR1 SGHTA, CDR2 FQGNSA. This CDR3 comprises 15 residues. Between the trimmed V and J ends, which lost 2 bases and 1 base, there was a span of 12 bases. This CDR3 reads CASSLNGLLSYEQYF. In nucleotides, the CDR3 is TGTGCCAGCAGCTTAAACGGACTCTTGTCCTACGAGCAGTACTTC.

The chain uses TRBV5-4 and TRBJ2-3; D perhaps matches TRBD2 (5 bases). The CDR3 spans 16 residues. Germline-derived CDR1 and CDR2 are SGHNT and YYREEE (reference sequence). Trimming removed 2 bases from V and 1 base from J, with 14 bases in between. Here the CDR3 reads CASSFGLPAGTDTQYF. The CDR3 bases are TGTGCCAGCAGCTTCGGACTCCCTGCTGGCACAGATACGCAGTATTTT.

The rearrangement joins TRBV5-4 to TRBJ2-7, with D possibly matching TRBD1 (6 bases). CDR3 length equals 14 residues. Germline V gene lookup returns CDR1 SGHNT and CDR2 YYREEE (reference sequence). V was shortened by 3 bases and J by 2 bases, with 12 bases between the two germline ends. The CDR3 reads CASSSGTLTYEQYF. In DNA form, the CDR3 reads TGTGCCAGCAGCTCCGGGACACTAACCTACGAGCAGTACTTC.

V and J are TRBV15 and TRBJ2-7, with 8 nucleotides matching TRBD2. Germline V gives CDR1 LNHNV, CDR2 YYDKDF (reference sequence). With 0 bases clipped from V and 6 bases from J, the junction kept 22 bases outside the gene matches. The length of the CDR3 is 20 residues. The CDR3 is CATSRDGASDSGTRGFEQYF. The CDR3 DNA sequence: TGTGCCACCAGCAGAGACGGGGCTTCGGACTCCGGGACTAGAGGGTTCGAGCAGTACTTC.

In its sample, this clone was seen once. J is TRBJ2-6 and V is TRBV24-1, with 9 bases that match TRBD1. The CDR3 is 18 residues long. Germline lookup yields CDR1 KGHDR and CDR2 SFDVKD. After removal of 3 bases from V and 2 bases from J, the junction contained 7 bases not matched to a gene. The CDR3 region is CATSDVGTGITGANVLTF. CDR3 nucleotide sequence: TGTGCCACCAGTGATGTCGGGACAGGGATCACTGGGGCCAACGTCCTGACTTTC.

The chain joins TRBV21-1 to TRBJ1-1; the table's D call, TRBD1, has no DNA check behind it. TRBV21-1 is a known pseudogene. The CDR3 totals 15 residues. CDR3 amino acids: CASSKFGHFNTEAFF. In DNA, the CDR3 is TGTGCCAGCAGCAAATTTGGGCACTTTAACACTGAAGCTTTCTTT.

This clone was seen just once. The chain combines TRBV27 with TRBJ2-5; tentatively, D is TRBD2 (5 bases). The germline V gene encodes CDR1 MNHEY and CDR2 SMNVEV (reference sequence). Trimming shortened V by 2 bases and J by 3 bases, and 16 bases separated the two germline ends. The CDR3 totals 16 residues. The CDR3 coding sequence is TGTGCCAGCAGTTTAGTACCGGGCCTGCGGGAAGAGACCCAGTACTTC. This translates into CASSLVPGLREETQYF.

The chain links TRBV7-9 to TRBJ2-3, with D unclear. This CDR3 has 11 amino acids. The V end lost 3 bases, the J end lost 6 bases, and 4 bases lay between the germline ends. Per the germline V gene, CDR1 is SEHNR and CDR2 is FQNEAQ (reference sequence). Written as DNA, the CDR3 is TGTGCCAGCAGCTTTAGCGATACGCAGTATTTT. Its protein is CASSFSDTQYF.